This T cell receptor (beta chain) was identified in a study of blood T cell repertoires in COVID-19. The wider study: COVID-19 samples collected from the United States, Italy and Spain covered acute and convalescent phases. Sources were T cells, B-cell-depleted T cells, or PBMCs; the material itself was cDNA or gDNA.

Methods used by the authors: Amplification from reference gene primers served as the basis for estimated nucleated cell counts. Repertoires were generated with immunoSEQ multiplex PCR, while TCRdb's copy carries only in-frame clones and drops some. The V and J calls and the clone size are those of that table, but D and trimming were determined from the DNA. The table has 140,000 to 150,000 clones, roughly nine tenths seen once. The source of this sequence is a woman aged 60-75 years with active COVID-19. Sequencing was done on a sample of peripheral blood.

CDR3 nucleotides: TGTGCCAGCAGTTCCAGGGTTGCTGGGGCCAACGTCCTGACTTTC. Its translation is CASSSRVAGANVLTF. The gene calls are TRBV28 and TRBJ2-6; the D gene is possibly TRBD1 (5 bases). CDR3 length equals 15 residues. The germline CDR1 and CDR2 sequences are MDHEN and SYDVKM. Trimming took off 4 bases at V and 2 bases at J, with 9 bases between the two ends.